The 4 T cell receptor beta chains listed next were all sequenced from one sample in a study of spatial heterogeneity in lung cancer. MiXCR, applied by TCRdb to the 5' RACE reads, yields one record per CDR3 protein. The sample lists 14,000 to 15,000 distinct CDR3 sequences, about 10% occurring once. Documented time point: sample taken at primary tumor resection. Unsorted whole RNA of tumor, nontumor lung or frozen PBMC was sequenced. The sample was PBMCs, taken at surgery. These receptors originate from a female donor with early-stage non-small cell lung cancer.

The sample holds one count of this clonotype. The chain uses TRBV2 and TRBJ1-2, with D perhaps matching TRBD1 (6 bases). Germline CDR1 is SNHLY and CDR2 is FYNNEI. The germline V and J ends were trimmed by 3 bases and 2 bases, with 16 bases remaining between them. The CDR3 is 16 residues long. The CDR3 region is CASSDPYRASNYGYTF. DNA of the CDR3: TGTGCCAGCAGTGACCCTTACAGGGCGAGCAACTATGGCTACACCTTC.

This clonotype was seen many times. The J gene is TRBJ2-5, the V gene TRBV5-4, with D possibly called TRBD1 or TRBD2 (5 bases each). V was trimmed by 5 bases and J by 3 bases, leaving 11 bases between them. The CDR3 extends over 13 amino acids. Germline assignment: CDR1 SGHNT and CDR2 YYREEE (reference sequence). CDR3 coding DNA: TGTGCCAGCAGGGCCGGGACCGAAGAGACCCAGTACTTC. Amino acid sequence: CASRAGTEETQYF. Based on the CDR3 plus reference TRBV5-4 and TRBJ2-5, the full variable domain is ETGVTQSPTHLIKTRGQQVTLRCSSQSGHNTVSWYQQALGQGPQFIFQYYREEENGRGNFPPRFSGLQFPNYSSELNVNALELDDSALYLCASRAGTEETQYFGPGTRLLVL.

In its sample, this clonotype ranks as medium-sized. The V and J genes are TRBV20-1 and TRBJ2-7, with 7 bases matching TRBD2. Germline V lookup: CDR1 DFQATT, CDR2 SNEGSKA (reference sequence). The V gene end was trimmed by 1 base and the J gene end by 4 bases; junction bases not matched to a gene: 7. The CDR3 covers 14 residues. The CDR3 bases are TGCAGTGCTAGAGTGGTAGTCGGGGGGTACGAGCAGTACTTC. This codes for CSARVVVGGYEQYF.

CDR3 sequence reads: CASSNRGLLPTDTQYF. In nucleotides, the CDR3 is TGTGCCAGCAGTAACAGGGGGCTACTCCCCACAGATACGCAGTATTTT. This chain links TRBV2 with TRBJ2-3; TRBD1 aligns across 9 bases. Trimming at V came to 5 bases and at J to 2 bases, leaving 8 bases not matched to a gene. The CDR3 is 16 amino acids. Germline lookup yields CDR1 SNHLY and CDR2 FYNNEI.